This T cell receptor (beta chain) was retrieved from a study of vaccination and CD4 T cells after COVID-19. Unmatched junction bases numbered 5, after V lost 4 bases and J lost 5 bases. Germline CDR1 is MNHEY and CDR2 is SVGAGI. The CDR3 runs to 16 residues. At the Johns Hopkins FTIC core, DNA taken from cultured CD4+ T cells was sequenced by way of the Oncomine TCR Beta short-read assay. From the PCR reads, TCRdb called clonotypes with MiXCR, one entry per CDR3 protein. The sample has about 30,000 distinct CDR3 sequences, about two thirds seen once. As for this clonotype: What it binds is unknown.

Sample treatment: approximately 11-day PBMC culture with coronavirus spike peptide pools or control peptides (ViraFEST assay). Sequenced material: CD4+ T cells from blood, cultured in vitro, taken after SARS-CoV-2 vaccination. The TCR comes from a human donor who received a COVID-19 vaccine. The chain couples TRBV6-5 to TRBJ2-2; TRBD1 aligns across 12 bases. The CDR3 reads CASSSGTGGRTGELFF. DNA of the CDR3: TGTGCCAGCAGTTCCGGGACAGGGGGCCGGACCGGGGAGCTGTTTTTT.